Each of the 10 T cell receptor beta chains below was sequenced from the same sample in a study of T-cell reconstitution after alpha-beta-depleted transplantation in children. A library of TCRbeta sequences, prepared with unique molecular identifiers, was generated. MiXCR, run by TCRdb on the PCR reads, gives a single entry per CDR3 protein. The sample includes 420,000 or so distinct CDR3 sequences, roughly a tenth of them seen just once. Here the sequenced sample was PBMCs from the stem cell graft donor, taken from the stem cell graft. Receptors originate from a human donor who donated a stem cell graft to a child with acute myeloid leukemia.

This clonotype was counted only a few times. The rearrangement uses TRBV27 and TRBJ1-5, with no clear D. V was pared by 4 bases and J by 2 bases, with 15 bases between. The CDR3 has 16 residues. Germline V gives CDR1 MNHEY, CDR2 SMNVEV (reference sequence). In nucleotides, the CDR3 is TGTGCCAGCAGTTCCCGGGTCCCGGGCGGCAATCAGCCCCAGCATTTT. Translated, it gives CASSSRVPGGNQPQHF.

The chain has TRBV6-5 and TRBJ2-7; D might be TRBD2 (5 bases). From germline, CDR1 is MNHEY and CDR2 SVGAGI. This CDR3 spans 14 amino acids. Trimming removed 0 bases at V and 2 bases at J, with 8 bases between. CDR3: CASSYSAVPYEQYV. The DNA of the CDR3 is TGTGCCAGCAGTTACTCAGCGGTTCCCTACGAGCAGTACGTC.

This clonotype has a handful of counts. J is TRBJ2-1 and V is TRBV29-1; D gene unclear. CDR1 and CDR2 (germline): SQVTM, ANQGSEA. The CDR3 sequence is 14 residues long. Trimming stripped 7 bases from V and 0 bases from J, with 13 bases between. This CDR3 is CSATLGLSYNEQFF. The CDR3 nucleotides read TGCAGCGCAACTTTAGGTCTCTCCTACAATGAGCAGTTCTTC.

Ten or more counts support this clonotype. This rearrangement joins TRBV4-2 to TRBJ2-3; 7 nucleotides align to TRBD2. J was trimmed by 5 bases and V by 1 base; bases with no gene match: 3. This CDR3 is 14 amino acids long. The germline V gene encodes CDR1 LGHNA and CDR2 YNFKEQ. The CDR3 bases are TGTGCCAGCAGCCAAGGGACTAGTGAAGATACGCAGTATTTT. It yields the protein CASSQGTSEDTQYF.

J is TRBJ2-7 and V is TRBV6-2 or TRBV6-3; TRBD1 matches 10 bases. The CDR3 sequence is 14 residues long. Germline values: CDR1 MNHEY, CDR2 SVGEGT. Unmatched junction bases numbered 7, after V lost 2 bases and J lost 9 bases. The DNA of the CDR3 is TGTGCCAGCAGTTACCCGGGACAGGGGTCCGGGCAGTACTTC. Amino acid sequence: CASSYPGQGSGQYF.

This clonotype was counted between two and nine times. J is TRBJ2-2 and V is TRBV24-1; D not resolved. Trimming took off 5 bases at V and 4 bases at J, with 7 bases between the two ends. Looked up from germline, CDR1 is KGHDR and CDR2 is SFDVKD. The CDR3 length is 13 residues. CDR3 sequence reads: CATSGDGTGELFF. CDR3 nucleotide sequence: TGTGCCACCAGTGGCGACGGCACCGGGGAGCTGTTTTTT.

As to this clonotype: Since the CDR3 does not end with the conserved phenylalanine or tryptophan, this likely comes from a read error. The chain links TRBV9 to TRBJ2-1; 12 bases fit TRBD1. The V gene end was trimmed by 2 bases and the J gene end by 4 bases; junction bases not matched to a gene: 4. In germline, CDR1 is SGDLS, CDR2 YYNGEE. The CDR3 has 16 residues. The CDR3 spells CASSVGTGGLYNEQFY. The CDR3 nucleotides read TGTGCCAGCAGCGTCGGGACAGGGGGCCTGTACAATGAGCAGTTCTAC.

This chain links TRBV29-1 with TRBJ1-1; TRBD1 matches 7 bases. V was clipped by 7 bases and J by 4 bases; unmatched bases: 9. CDR3 length equals 13 residues. Germline loops: CDR1 SQVTM, CDR2 ANQGSEA. The CDR3 is CSASTGYGTEAFF. The CDR3 bases are TGCAGCGCCTCGACAGGGTACGGCACTGAAGCTTTCTTT.

This rearrangement joins TRBV4-3 to TRBJ1-1; 7 nucleotides match TRBD1. V lost 0 bases to trimming and J lost 1 base; unmatched junction nucleotides: 2. The CDR3 totals 15 residues. CDR1 is LGHNA, CDR2 YSLEER, per germline. This CDR3 reads CASSQDYRGNTEAFF. The CDR3 nucleotides read TGCGCCAGCAGCCAAGATTACAGGGGGAACACTGAAGCTTTCTTT.

The V gene is TRBV7-2, the J gene TRBJ2-5, with D unclear. This CDR3 is 14 amino acids long. Germline CDR1 and CDR2: SGHTA and FQGNSA. The V end was cut by 1 base, the J end by 4 bases, with 10 bases between. For the CDR3, the DNA is TGTGCCAGCAGCTTAGTCGGGCTAGGAGAGACCCAGTACTTC. It translates to CASSLVGLGETQYF.